These 18 T cell receptor beta chains originate from one sample sequenced in a study of early stage breast cancer tumors. The data were produced by immunoSEQ multiplex PCR, yet TCRdb's version contains in-frame clones alone and is incomplete. The sample consists of tens of thousands of clones, approximately 72% of them appearing once. Sequenced input: blood. The receptors were gathered from a person aged 45-65 years with breast cancer.

The gene calls are TRBV7-2 and TRBJ2-5; TRBD2 matches 7 bases. The CDR3 covers 13 residues. V lost 8 bases and J lost 5; bases outside the gene matches: 8. In germline, CDR1 is SGHTA, CDR2 FQGNSA. The CDR3 loop reads CASSRSGMETQYF. The DNA of the CDR3 is TGTGCCAGCTCCCGCAGCGGGATGGAGACCCAGTACTTC.

Of note for this clone: The sample has other DNA sequences that encode this CDR3 too. V and J are TRBV9 and TRBJ2-2; D uncertain. Trimming removed 3 bases at V and 4 bases at J, with 4 bases between. In germline, CDR1 is SGDLS, CDR2 YYNGEE. The CDR3 runs to 12 residues. CDR3 sequence: CASSEGTGELFF. The CDR3 coding sequence is TGTGCCAGCAGCGAGGGCACCGGGGAGCTGTTTTTT.

The chain recombines TRBV2 with TRBJ2-7; D remains ambiguous. V gave up 6 bases and J gave up 5 bases, with 11 bases separating them. Germline CDR1 is SNHLY and CDR2 is FYNNEI. CDR3 length: 12 amino acids. The CDR3 sequence is CASSASGDEQYF. Written as DNA, the CDR3 is TGTGCCAGCAGCGCCTCTGGAGACGAGCAGTACTTC.

The rearrangement joins TRBV21-1 to TRBJ2-7; whether TRBD2, the table's D call, matches the DNA was not checked. TRBV21-1 is described as a pseudogene. The CDR3 is 16 residues long. DNA for the CDR3: TGTGCCAGCAGCAAAGACCCCGTGCGAGGGTTCGGCGAGCAGTACTTC. This sequence encodes CASSKDPVRGFGEQYF.

In DNA, the CDR3 is TGTGCCAGTAGTATTGCTAGCGGGATGAAGACCCAGTACTTC. Its protein product is CASSIASGMKTQYF. This chain links TRBV19 with TRBJ2-5, with 9 bases lining up with TRBD2. J gave up 6 bases and V 3 bases, and 5 bases lay outside the gene matches. The CDR3 covers 14 residues. Germline lookup yields CDR1 LNHDA and CDR2 SQIVND (reference sequence).

This clone was picked up a small number of times. Other DNA variants within this sample encode the same CDR3. The chain combines TRBV19 with TRBJ2-2; TRBD1 matches 8 bases. The germline gives CDR1 LNHDA, CDR2 SQIVND (reference sequence). The CDR3 runs 15 residues. V gave up 1 base and J gave up 6 bases; unmatched junction bases: 4. The CDR3 region is CASSIGAGGPGELFF. DNA of the CDR3: TGTGCCAGTAGTATAGGGGCAGGGGGCCCCGGGGAGCTGTTTTTT.

The rearrangement joins TRBV5-1 to TRBJ2-1, with no clear D. The V end was cut by 1 base, the J end by 2 bases, with 4 bases between. The length of the CDR3 is 13 residues. From germline, CDR1 is SGHRS and CDR2 YFSETQ. CDR3 protein: CASSLSAYNEQFF. The CDR3 bases are TGCGCCAGCAGCTTGTCGGCCTACAATGAGCAGTTCTTC.

The rearrangement joins TRBV19 to TRBJ2-7; D not resolved. This CDR3 contains 14 residues. Trimming cost V 0 bases and J 2 bases, with 8 bases left between them. Germline values: CDR1 LNHDA, CDR2 SQIVND (reference sequence). CDR3 coding DNA: TGTGCCAGTAGTATAGATCCAGGACCCTACGAGCAGTACTTC. As protein: CASSIDPGPYEQYF.

V and J are TRBV6-6 and TRBJ2-5; D ambiguous. Germline CDR1 is MNHNY and CDR2 is SVGAGI (reference sequence). The CDR3 runs to 11 residues. Trimming stripped 2 bases from V and 5 bases from J, with 3 bases between. As DNA, the CDR3 is TGTGCCAGCAGTTACGGGGAGACCCAGTACTTC. It codes for CASSYGETQYF.

The chain links TRBV7-9 to TRBJ2-5, with 8 bases fitting TRBD1. The CDR3 has 14 residues. Germline trimming cut 6 bases from V and 4 bases from J; bases unmatched to any gene: 7. The germline V gene has CDR1 SEHNR and CDR2 FQNEAQ (reference sequence). CDR3 in DNA: TGTGCCAGCAGTCAAGACAGGGGACTAGAGACCCAGTACTTC. Translating it yields CASSQDRGLETQYF.

J is TRBJ2-7 and V is TRBV9, with a tentative D call TRBD1 (6 bases). Trimming shortened V by 1 base and J by 5 bases, and 13 bases separated the two germline ends. Germline V lookup: CDR1 SGDLS, CDR2 YYNGEE. The length of the CDR3 is 14 residues. The CDR3 region is CASSVWDMLHEQYF. The CDR3 DNA is TGTGCCAGCAGCGTATGGGACATGTTGCACGAGCAGTACTTC.

Notes on this clone: One end of the junction fails to match germline, which may point to a read error. The V and J genes are TRBV5-3 and TRBJ1-5; no firm D call. TRBV5-3 is an ORF for which the function is uncertain. This CDR3 spans 12 amino acids. CDR3 residues: CASSLGSDTPAF. CDR3 in DNA: TGTGCCAGCAGCTTAGGTAGCGACACGCCGGCTTTT.

The V call is TRBV5-1, the J call TRBJ1-1; D ambiguous. V dropped 0 bases and J dropped 0 bases, with 9 bases sitting between them. CDR3 length: 15 residues. CDR1 is SGHRS and CDR2 is YFSETQ in the germline V gene. The chain's CDR3 is CASSLAGTMNTEAFF. The CDR3 coding sequence is TGCGCCAGCAGCTTGGCCGGCACGATGAACACTGAAGCTTTCTTT.

The chain combines TRBV5-6 with TRBJ1-3, with D maybe TRBD1 (6 bases). This CDR3 has 14 amino acids. Trimming pared 4 bases from V and 4 bases from J, leaving 12 bases between. CDR1 is SGHDT, CDR2 YYEEEE, per germline. CDR3 DNA sequence: TGTGCCAGCAGCCACAGGGCAGGAGGAAACACCATATATTTT. This gives the protein CASSHRAGGNTIYF.

The chain carries TRBV29-1 and TRBJ2-5, with D perhaps being TRBD1 or TRBD2 (5 bases each). This CDR3 region has 13 residues. V shed 3 bases and J shed 1 base, with 9 bases lying between them. Germline lookup yields CDR1 SQVTM and CDR2 ANQGSEA. CDR3 DNA sequence: TGCAGCGTTGACGGGACGATCCAAGAGACCCAGTACTTC. Its translation: CSVDGTIQETQYF.

The V gene is TRBV6-5, the J gene TRBJ1-6; TRBD1 might be the D (5 bases). Germline V gene data show CDR1 as MNHEY and CDR2 as SVGAGI. V was shortened by 7 bases and J by 9 bases, with 13 bases between the two germline ends. The CDR3 totals 13 residues. CDR3: CASMGGYGSPLHF. The CDR3, as DNA: TGTGCCAGCATGGGGGGATATGGTTCACCCCTCCACTTT.

V gene TRBV6-6 combines with J gene TRBJ1-4; possible D gene TRBD1, 5 bases. The CDR3 covers 15 residues. Looked up from germline, CDR1 is MNHNY and CDR2 is SVGAGI (reference sequence). V shed 6 bases and J shed 5 bases, with 16 bases lying between them. Here the CDR3 reads CASRDWGEPNEKLFF. As DNA, the CDR3 is TGTGCCAGCAGGGATTGGGGGGAGCCAAATGAAAAACTGTTTTTT.

This clone has a handful of counts. The rearrangement uses TRBV29-1 and TRBJ1-1; D is unclear. Looked up from germline, CDR1 is SQVTM and CDR2 is ANQGSEA. This CDR3 contains 12 residues. V shed 3 bases and J shed 11 bases, with 16 bases lying between them. CDR3 protein: CSVEVGFRGAFF. The CDR3 region has the DNA TGCAGCGTTGAGGTAGGGTTTCGAGGGGCTTTCTTT.